This T cell receptor beta chain was recorded in a study of T cell repertoires in cytomegalovirus infection. In the study overall: Public TCR beta signature analysis indicated the presence of both CMV infection and matching HLA type. Study results and caveats: There were HLA-C-restricted CMV-specific TCR beta clonotypes dominating the ex vivo response.

TCRdb analysed the reads with MiXCR anew, one entry per CDR3 protein. The table includes roughly 920,000 distinct CDR3 sequences, approximately 31% detected once. The CDR3 is 14 amino acids. Germline V gene sequence: CDR1 LNHDA, CDR2 SQIVND (reference sequence). V lost 6 bases and J 0 bases, leaving 9 bases between the germline ends. In regard to this clonotype: Its target is not known.

The V gene is TRBV19, the J gene TRBJ2-1; D may be TRBD2 (6 bases). The sequencing used cultured CD8+ T cells from PBMCs, collected from culture after CMV antigen stimulation. The origin of this receptor is a human donor in good health (CMV status not recorded). Some clones in this sample may be carry-over from other donors' samples. CDR3 nucleotide sequence: TGTGCCAGTAGCGGGAGCATCTCCTACAATGAGCAGTTCTTC. Translated: CASSGSISYNEQFF.